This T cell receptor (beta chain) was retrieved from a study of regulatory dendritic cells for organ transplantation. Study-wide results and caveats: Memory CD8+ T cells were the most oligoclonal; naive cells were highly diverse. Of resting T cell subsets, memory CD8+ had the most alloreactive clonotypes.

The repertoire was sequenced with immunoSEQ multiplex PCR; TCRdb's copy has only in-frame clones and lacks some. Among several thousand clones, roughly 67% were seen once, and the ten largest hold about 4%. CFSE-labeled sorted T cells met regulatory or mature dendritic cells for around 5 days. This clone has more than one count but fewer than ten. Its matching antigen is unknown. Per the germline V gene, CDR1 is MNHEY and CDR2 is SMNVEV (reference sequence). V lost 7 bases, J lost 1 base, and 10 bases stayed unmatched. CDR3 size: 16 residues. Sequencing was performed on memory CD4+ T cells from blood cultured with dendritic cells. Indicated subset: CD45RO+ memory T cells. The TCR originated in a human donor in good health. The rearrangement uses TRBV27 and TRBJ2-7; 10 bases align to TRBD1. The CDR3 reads CASTGTGVWWSYEQYF. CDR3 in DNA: TGTGCCAGCACCGGGACAGGGGTGTGGTGGTCCTACGAGCAGTACTTC.